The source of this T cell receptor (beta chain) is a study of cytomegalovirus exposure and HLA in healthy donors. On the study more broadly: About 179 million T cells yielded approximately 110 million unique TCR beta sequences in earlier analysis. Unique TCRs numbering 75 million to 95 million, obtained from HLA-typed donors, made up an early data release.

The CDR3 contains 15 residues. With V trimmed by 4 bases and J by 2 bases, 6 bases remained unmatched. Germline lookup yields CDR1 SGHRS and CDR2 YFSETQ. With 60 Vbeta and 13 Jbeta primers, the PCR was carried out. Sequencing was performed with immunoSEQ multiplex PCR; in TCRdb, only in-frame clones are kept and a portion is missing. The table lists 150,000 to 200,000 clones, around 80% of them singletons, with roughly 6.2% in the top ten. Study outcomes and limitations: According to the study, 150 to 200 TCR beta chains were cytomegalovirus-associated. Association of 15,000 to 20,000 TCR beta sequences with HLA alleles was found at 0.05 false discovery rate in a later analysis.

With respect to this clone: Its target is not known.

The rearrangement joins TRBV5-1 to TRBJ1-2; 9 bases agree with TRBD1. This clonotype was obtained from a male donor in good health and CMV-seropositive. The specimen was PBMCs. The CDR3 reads CASSRSGQGNYGYTF. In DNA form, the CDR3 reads TGCGCCAGCAGCCGTTCGGGACAGGGAAACTATGGCTACACCTTC.